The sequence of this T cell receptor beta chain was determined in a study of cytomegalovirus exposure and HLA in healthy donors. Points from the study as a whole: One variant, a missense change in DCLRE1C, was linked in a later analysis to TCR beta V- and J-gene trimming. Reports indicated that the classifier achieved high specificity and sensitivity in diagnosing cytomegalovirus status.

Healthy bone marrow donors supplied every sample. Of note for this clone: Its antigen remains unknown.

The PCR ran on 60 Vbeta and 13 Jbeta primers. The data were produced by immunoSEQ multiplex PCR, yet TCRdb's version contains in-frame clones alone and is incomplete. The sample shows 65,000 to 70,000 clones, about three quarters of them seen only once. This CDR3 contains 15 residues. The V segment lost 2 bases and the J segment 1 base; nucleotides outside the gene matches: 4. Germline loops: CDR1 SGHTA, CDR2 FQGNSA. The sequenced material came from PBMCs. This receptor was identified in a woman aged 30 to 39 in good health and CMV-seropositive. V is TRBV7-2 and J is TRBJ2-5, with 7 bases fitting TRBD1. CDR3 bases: TGTGCCAGCAGCTTATGGGGACAGTTCCAAGAGACCCAGTACTTC. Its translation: CASSLWGQFQETQYF.